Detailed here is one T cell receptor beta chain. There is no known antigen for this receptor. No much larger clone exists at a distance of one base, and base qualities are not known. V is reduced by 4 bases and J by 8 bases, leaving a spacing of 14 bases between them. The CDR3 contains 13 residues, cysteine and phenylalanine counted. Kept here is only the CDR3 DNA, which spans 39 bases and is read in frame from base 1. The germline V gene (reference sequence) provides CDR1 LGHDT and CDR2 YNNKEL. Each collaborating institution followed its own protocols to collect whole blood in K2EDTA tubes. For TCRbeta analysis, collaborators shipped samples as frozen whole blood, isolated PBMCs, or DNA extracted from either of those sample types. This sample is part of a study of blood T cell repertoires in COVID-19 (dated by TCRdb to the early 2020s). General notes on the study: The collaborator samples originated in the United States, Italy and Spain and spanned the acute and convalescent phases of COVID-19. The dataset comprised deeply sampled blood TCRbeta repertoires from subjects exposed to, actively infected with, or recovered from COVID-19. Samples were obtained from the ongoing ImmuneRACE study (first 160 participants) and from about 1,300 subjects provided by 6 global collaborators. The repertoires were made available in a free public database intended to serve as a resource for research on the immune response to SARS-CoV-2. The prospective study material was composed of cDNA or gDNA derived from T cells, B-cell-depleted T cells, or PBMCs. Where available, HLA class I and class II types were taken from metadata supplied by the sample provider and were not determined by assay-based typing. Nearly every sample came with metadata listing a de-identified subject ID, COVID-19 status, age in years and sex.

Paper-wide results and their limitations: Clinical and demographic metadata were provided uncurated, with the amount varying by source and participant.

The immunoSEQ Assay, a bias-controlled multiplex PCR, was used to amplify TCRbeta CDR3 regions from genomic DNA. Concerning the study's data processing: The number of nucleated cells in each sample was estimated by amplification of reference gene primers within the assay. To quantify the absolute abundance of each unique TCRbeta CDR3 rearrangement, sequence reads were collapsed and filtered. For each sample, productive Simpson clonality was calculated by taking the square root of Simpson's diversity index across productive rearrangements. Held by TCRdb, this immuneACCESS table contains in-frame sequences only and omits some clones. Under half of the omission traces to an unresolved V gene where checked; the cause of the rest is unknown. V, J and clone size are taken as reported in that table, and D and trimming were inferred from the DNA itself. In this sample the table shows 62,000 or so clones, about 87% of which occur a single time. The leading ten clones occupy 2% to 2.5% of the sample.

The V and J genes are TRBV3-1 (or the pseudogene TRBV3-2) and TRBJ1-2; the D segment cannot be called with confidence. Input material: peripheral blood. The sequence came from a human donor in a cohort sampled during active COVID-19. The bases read TGTGCCAGCAGCCCAGCCGGGATTTACGGCTACACCTTC. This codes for CASSPAGIYGYTF.